This TCR beta chain was recovered during a study of OX40 agonist ivuxolimab in advanced cancers. Study-wide context: Previous treatment with anti-PD-1, anti-PD-L1 or anti-CTLA-4 therapy was allowed; 35% to 50% had received some.

Sequencing was performed with immunoSEQ multiplex PCR; in TCRdb, only in-frame clones are kept and a portion is missing. The table records about 45,000 clones, approximately 91% of them present only once. The ends were cut back, 0 bases at V and 0 bases at J, with 8 bases in the middle. CDR1 is SGHRS and CDR2 is YFSETQ in the germline V gene. The CDR3 has 15 residues. Any history of autoimmune disease or systemic immunosuppression disqualified patients. Patients had blood sampled at baseline and again on cycle 4 day 1 and cycle 7 day 1. The TCR comes from an adult with an advanced solid tumor such as melanoma, head and neck, liver or kidney cancer. The chain joins TRBV5-1 to TRBJ2-3; D ambiguous. The input for sequencing was CD4+ or CD8+ T cells sorted from blood, taken in a trial of the OX40 agonist ivuxolimab. CDR3 protein: CASSLDGTSTDTQYF. CDR3 in DNA: TGCGCCAGCAGCTTGGATGGCACCAGCACAGATACGCAGTATTTT.